The 18 T cell receptor beta chains listed next were all sequenced from one sample in a study of T-cell reconstitution after alpha-beta-depleted transplantation in children. Unique molecular identifiers were incorporated into the prepared TCRbeta library. TCRdb itself ran the PCR reads through MiXCR, one entry per CDR3 protein. The sample contains 280,000 or so distinct CDR3 sequences, around 10% of which appear only once. Sample: peripheral blood, taken 180 days after TCRalphabeta/CD19-depleted stem cell transplant. The receptor source for this set is a male patient aged 2-15 years who had a stem cell transplant for chronic granulomatous disease, so the T cells may come from the graft donor.

This clonotype was seen a few times. The chain carries TRBV7-2 and TRBJ2-1; 9 bases align to TRBD2. The CDR3 extends over 11 amino acids. The trim removed 6 bases at V and 16 bases at J, leaving 7 bases unmatched. Germline V gene data show CDR1 as SGHTA and CDR2 as FQGNSA. CDR3 region: CASSIGTSYFF. In DNA form, the CDR3 reads TGTGCCAGCAGTATTGGGACTAGCTACTTCTTC.

This clonotype occurred many times. The chain has TRBV3-1 and TRBJ2-1; D is possibly TRBD1 or TRBD2 (7 bases each). CDR1 LGHDT and CDR2 YNNKEL come from the germline V gene (reference sequence). This CDR3 has 13 residues. The V end was cut by 8 bases, the J end by 5 bases, with 13 bases between. CDR3 loop: CASARGGHNEQFF. In DNA, the CDR3 is TGTGCCAGCGCCAGGGGGGGCCACAATGAGCAGTTCTTC.

The CDR3 DNA follows: TGTGCCAGCAGTCCCCGGGGTAGCGGGAGGGAAGGGGATACGCAGTATTTT. Its protein is CASSPRGSGREGDTQYF. This chain connects TRBV12-3 or TRBV12-4 to TRBJ2-3, with 11 positions matching TRBD2. The CDR3 runs to 17 residues. The trim removed 5 bases at V and 6 bases at J, leaving 13 bases unmatched.

A remark on this clonotype: A junction boundary mismatches the germline segment, possibly from a read error. The chain joins TRBV3-1 to TRBJ2-7; 7 bases line up with TRBD1. Germline CDR1 LGHDT, CDR2 YNNKEL (reference sequence). This CDR3 comprises 18 residues. The DNA for the CDR3 is TGTGCCTGCAGCCAACGGGTAAGATCGGGACAGCGCTACTACGAGCAGTACTTC. Protein product: CACSQRVRSGQRYYEQYF.

This sequence joins TRBV30 and TRBJ2-7; 9 bases line up with TRBD1. With 3 bases clipped from V and 0 bases from J, the junction kept 3 bases outside the gene matches. This CDR3 comprises 14 residues. Looked up from germline, CDR1 is GTSNPN and CDR2 is SVGIG (reference sequence). The CDR3 protein is CAWRGDRDSYEQYF. DNA for the CDR3: TGTGCCTGGAGAGGGGACAGGGACTCCTACGAGCAGTACTTC.

This sequence joins TRBV11-2 and TRBJ1-2; D is unresolved. The CDR3 is made up of 14 amino acids. The V end lost 1 base, the J end lost 6 bases, and 12 bases lay between the germline ends. Germline CDR1 reads SGHAT; CDR2 reads FQNNGV. The CDR3 sequence is CASSLALDFHGYTF. CDR3 coding DNA: TGTGCCAGCAGCTTAGCTTTGGACTTTCATGGCTACACCTTC.

This clonotype was seen at least ten times. This chain connects TRBV20-1 to TRBJ2-3; a weak D match, TRBD1 (5 bases). Germline V lookup: CDR1 DFQATT, CDR2 SNEGSKA (reference sequence). Deletions cut 6 bases from V and 4 bases from J, with 17 bases between. The length of the CDR3 is 14 residues. CDR3 amino acids: CSAETVEYADTQYF. CDR3 bases: TGCAGTGCAGAGACAGTAGAATATGCAGATACGCAGTATTTT.

This clonotype was found a few times. The chain employs TRBV28 and TRBJ2-7; no clear D gene. The CDR3 consists of 13 residues. V was clipped by 8 bases and J by 4 bases, with 15 bases between them. Germline assignment: CDR1 MDHEN and CDR2 SYDVKM. CDR3 sequence (DNA): TGTGCCAGCTCCCATCGCCCAGTATACGAGCAGTACTTC. Amino acid sequence: CASSHRPVYEQYF.

This clonotype was seen repeatedly, ten times or more. The V and J genes are TRBV7-2 and TRBJ1-4; D unclear. From germline, CDR1 is SGHTA and CDR2 FQGNSA. The ends were cut back, 6 bases at V and 8 bases at J, with 10 bases in the middle. This CDR3 is built from 12 residues. The CDR3 is CASRRTGEKLFF. The DNA for the CDR3 is TGTGCCAGCAGAAGGACCGGGGAAAAACTGTTTTTT.

This clonotype was observed many times. The chain couples TRBV20-1 to TRBJ1-1, with 10 bases aligning to TRBD1. CDR1 and CDR2 (germline): DFQATT, SNEGSKA (reference sequence). The CDR3 loop spans 13 amino acids. Trimming took 3 bases from V and 11 from J; bases not matched to a gene: 9. The CDR3 nucleotides are TGCAGTGCTAGTCGGGGACAGGGGAGCGGCGCTTTCTTT. It codes for CSASRGQGSGAFF.

The sample holds many counts of this clonotype. The chain is built from TRBV3-1 and TRBJ1-4; D gene unclear. V lost 2 bases, J lost 12 bases, and 16 bases lay in between. The V gene's germline CDR1 is LGHDT and CDR2 YNNKEL (reference sequence). CDR3 length: 14 amino acids. In nucleotides, the CDR3 is TGTGCCAGCAGCCAACGTTCCAACCTTAGGCAACTGTTTTTT. The encoded protein is CASSQRSNLRQLFF.

This clonotype was seen only a few times. The J gene is TRBJ2-4, the V gene TRBV29-1; D unclear. With 3 bases removed from V and 0 bases from J, the gap between germline ends came to 15 bases. Germline assignment: CDR1 SQVTM and CDR2 ANQGSEA. This CDR3 has 16 amino acids. CDR3 DNA: TGCAGCGTTGACAACGTGAGTTCTGTAGCCAAAAACATTCAGTACTTC. Protein sequence: CSVDNVSSVAKNIQYF. The variable domain in full, completed from reference TRBV29-1 and TRBJ2-4, reads SAVISQKPSRDICQRGTSLTIQCQVDSQVTMMFWYRQQPGQSLTLIATANQGSEATYESGFVIDKFPISRPNLTFSTLTVSNMSPEDSSIYLCSVDNVSSVAKNIQYFGAGTRLSVL.

This clonotype showed up many times. The chain recombines TRBV4-3 with TRBJ2-7; no firm D call. CDR3 size: 15 residues. V lost 3 bases, J lost 0 bases, and 12 bases lay in between. The germline CDR1 and CDR2 sequences are LGHNA and YSLEER. CDR3 loop: CASSHHEDGSYEQYF. CDR3 sequence (DNA): TGCGCCAGCAGCCACCATGAGGATGGCTCCTACGAGCAGTACTTC.

This clonotype was found many times. The chain employs TRBV20-1 and TRBJ2-7, with D possibly matching TRBD2 (6 bases). CDR1 DFQATT and CDR2 SNEGSKA come from the germline V gene (reference sequence). This CDR3 is built from 13 residues. The germline V and J ends were trimmed by 1 base and 4 bases, with 11 bases remaining between them. CDR3 in amino acids: CSARGAGRYEQYF. The CDR3 nucleotides are TGCAGTGCTAGAGGGGCTGGGAGGTACGAGCAGTACTTC.

This clonotype has at least ten counts. The genes are TRBV4-1 and TRBJ2-6, with TRBD1 matching 8 bases. V shed 4 bases, J shed 3 bases, and the junction held 14 bases outside the gene matches. CDR3 length: 19 residues. Per the germline V gene, CDR1 is MGHRA and CDR2 is YSYEKL. The CDR3 sequence is CASSLLRARGPYGANVLTF. The CDR3, as DNA: TGCGCCAGCAGCCTGCTGAGGGCCAGGGGGCCGTATGGGGCCAACGTCCTGACTTTC.

This clonotype appeared many times. The CDR3 DNA is TGTGCCAGCTCACCAGCCCGGGACCGAAAGGTGGCTTTCTTT. Protein product: CASSPARDRKVAFF. J is TRBJ1-1 and V is TRBV18, with D possibly matching TRBD1 (5 bases). The length of the CDR3 is 14 residues. V lost 2 bases and J lost 11, with 18 bases in between. The V gene's germline CDR1 is KGHSH and CDR2 LQKENI. Full variable domain (missing parts from reference TRBV18 and TRBJ1-1): NAGVMQNPRHLVRRRGQEARLRCSPMKGHSHVYWYRQLPEEGLKFMVYLQKENIIDESGMPKERFSAEFPKEGPSILRIQQVVRGDSAAYFCASSPARDRKVAFFGQGTRLTVV.

At least ten counts were recorded for this clonotype. The chain combines TRBV7-2 with TRBJ1-5; D possibly corresponds to TRBD1 (5 bases). V was shortened by 5 bases and J by 4 bases, with 12 bases between the two germline ends. The germline V gene has CDR1 SGHTA and CDR2 FQGNSA. This CDR3 contains 14 residues. The CDR3 sequence: CASSRPGGNQPQHF. The CDR3 DNA reads TGTGCCAGCAGCCGACCCGGGGGGAATCAGCCCCAGCATTTT.

This clonotype was recorded once. This chain uses TRBV27 with TRBJ2-7; maybe TRBD2 (5 bases). V lost 5 bases, J lost 7 bases, and 15 bases lay in between. The CDR3 has 13 residues. Per germline, CDR1 MNHEY and CDR2 SMNVEV (reference sequence). CDR3 in amino acids: CASSPQLVGEQYF. DNA for the CDR3: TGTGCCAGCAGTCCGCAACTAGTAGGAGAGCAGTACTTC.